This T cell receptor beta chain came from a study of T cell responses to AZD1222 COVID-19 vaccine (TCRdb year 2021). Context from the whole study: Because spike-specific TCR depth and breadth did not differ between the two schedules, AZD1222 recipients who got a second dose at roughly 4 weeks were pooled with those who got a second dose at roughly 12 weeks. A total of 230 or so trial participants underwent TCR sequencing, of whom roughly 210 received two doses of AZD1222 and some 25 received two doses of the MenACWY control vaccine. Trial participants were enrolled into age subgroups of 18-55, 56-69 and 70-plus years, which contained about 150, 27 and 61 TCR-sequenced participants, respectively. Results and caveats for the whole study, not just this receptor: Vaccine-associated CD4 TCRs spanned the whole spike protein, with dominant responses in regions 160-218 and 743-854. Most participants were white British and females outnumbered males, and the authors suggested that clonal diversity may have been underestimated. The 56-69-year group was small, and its depth increase did not reach significance, likely because of low power. Spike-specific TCR breadth and depth rose significantly after two AZD1222 doses compared with day 0 and with MenACWY recipients. No day 14 peak-response samples were available, so repertoires were characterized only after the peak T cell response. Epitopes outside the regions mutated in the B.1.351 and B.1.1.7 variants were reportedly recognized by nearly half of the unique spike-specific TCRs. Conclusions about previously exposed vaccinees are limited, since just six AZD1222 recipients were seropositive for SARS-CoV-2 at baseline.

V is trimmed back by 5 bases and J by 10 bases, and the junction contains 12 bases that no gene match accounts for. CDR1 and CDR2 were assigned from the germline V gene as MDHEN and SYDVKM. Spanning cysteine to phenylalanine, the CDR3 consists of 15 amino acids. Of all the DNA, just the CDR3 is kept, 45 bases in frame from base 1. Notes on this clone: What this receptor recognizes is not known. No much larger clone exists at a distance of one base, and base qualities are not known.

The CDR3 regions of human TCRbeta chains were subjected to immunosequencing. Concerning the study's data processing: Repertoire TCRs were matched against a reference library of SARS-CoV-2-specific TCRs generated with the MIRA antigen-specificity platform. Breadth was defined as the fraction of unique TCRs that were SARS-CoV-2-associated, and depth was defined as the fraction of total T cells that were SARS-CoV-2-associated. Using the MIRA data, every spike-specific TCR was mapped to the spike region that the TCR reacted to and assigned to either a CD4 or a CD8 class. Log10-transformed breadth and depth values were compared by one-way ANOVA with Sidak's multiple comparisons tests. TCRdb holds this immuneACCESS table with in-frame rearrangements only. Some clones are missing; in checked studies, unresolved V genes explain under half, and the rest has no known cause. V, J and clone size were drawn from that table, and D and trimming were deduced from the DNA. Here the sample has around 140,000 clones; about 93% occur a single time. Jointly, the top ten make up 5% to 6.5% of the sample.

The sample's time point label, in plain terms: baseline before first vaccination. The vaccinee samples were drawn from two UK trials, COV001 and COV002, one of which was a single-blind randomized controlled phase 2/3 trial testing AZD1222 (ChAdOx1 nCoV-19) in healthy adults. For TCRbeta chain sequencing, PBMC samples were collected from trial participants at day 0 and at day 28 after the second dose. The V and J segments used are TRBV28 and TRBJ1-4; the junction holds 8 bases that match TRBD1. Sample: peripheral blood, taken on day 0 of AZD1222 vaccination. The sequence came from an adult in good health. Read as DNA, the sequence is TGTGCCAGCAGTAACCCGGGACAGGTCGTTGGAAAACTGTTTTTT. The resulting protein is CASSNPGQVVGKLFF.